Below, one T cell receptor beta chain is given with its context. Its antigen is currently unknown. CDR1 MNHEY and CDR2 SVGAGI come from the germline V gene. V was shortened by 6 bases and J by 6 bases, with 17 bases between the two germline ends. The CDR3 spans 14 residues. The use of a sample-barcoded 5' primer and a J-beta primer mix characterized a second PCR of about 6 to 12 cycles. Each cDNA molecule received a tag from a template-switch adaptor that had 12 random nucleotides. Per sample, CDR3-containing paired-end reads numbered at least 2.5 million. TCRdb independently ran MiXCR on the 5' RACE reads; one entry per CDR3 protein. The profile covers about 320,000 distinct CDR3 sequences, with roughly 27% appearing a single time and 29% taken by the ten largest. These data are taken from a study of blood T cells in healthy people across ages. Study outcomes and limitations: Comparison with aged donors showed that long-lived donors had more naive CD4+ cells and higher diversity.

Specimen: blood. The receptor was isolated from a woman in her 70s in good health. The chain employs TRBV6-5 and TRBJ2-5, with D uncertain. The CDR3, as DNA: TGTGCCAGCAGCCGAGGACCGGGCCCAAAGACCCAGTACTTC. It encodes CASSRGPGPKTQYF.